These 13 T cell receptor beta chains came from one sample sequenced in a study of blood T cell repertoires in COVID-19 (dated by TCRdb to 2019 to 2021). Library creation used the immunoSEQ multiplex PCR assay. This is the immuneACCESS table as TCRdb keeps it, with only in-frame sequences that have V and J called. A part of the clones is gone; compared with another copy, unresolved V genes explain less than half, and the rest is unexplained. Across this sample there are approximately 330,000 clones, with 90% seen only once. The top ten clones comprise roughly 1% of the sample. Sample: peripheral blood. These receptors came from a middle-aged woman with COVID-19, enrolled during active disease.

This chain links TRBV12-2 with TRBJ2-7; TRBD2, as called in the table, went unchecked against the DNA. TRBV12-2 has pseudogene status. CDR3 length: 16 amino acids. The CDR3 DNA reads TGTGCAAGTCGCCCTATGAGGCACCAACATGCCTACGAGCAGTACTTC. It yields the protein CASRPMRHQHAYEQYF.

The J gene is TRBJ1-5, the V gene TRBV6-5; perhaps TRBD1 as D (6 bases). Germline V CDR1 and CDR2: MNHEY, SVGAGI. The CDR3 contains 14 residues. The V and J ends lost 7 bases and 7 bases respectively, with 17 bases between them. The CDR3 loop is CASTRSRGNQPQHF. CDR3 coding DNA: TGTGCCAGCACTCGGAGCAGGGGTAACCAGCCCCAGCATTTT.

V is TRBV7-3 and J is TRBJ1-1, with 9 bases matching TRBD1. The CDR3 is 16 residues long. The trim removed 5 bases at V and 4 bases at J, leaving 11 bases unmatched. Germline V gene lookup returns CDR1 SGHTA and CDR2 FQGTGA. CDR3 protein: CASSHGPQGAFTEAFF. The CDR3 DNA is TGTGCCAGCAGCCATGGCCCACAGGGGGCATTCACTGAAGCTTTCTTT. Together with reference TRBV7-3 and TRBJ1-1, the CDR3 gives the full variable domain: GAGVSQTPSNKVTEKGKYVELRCDPISGHTALYWYRQSLGQGPEFLIYFQGTGAADDSGLPNDRFFAVRPEGSVSTLKIQRTERGDSAVYLCASSHGPQGAFTEAFFGQGTRLTVV.

The J gene is TRBJ2-3, the V gene TRBV4-1; D unclear. Trimming removed 0 bases from V and 2 bases from J, with 15 bases in between. Germline V gives CDR1 MGHRA, CDR2 YSYEKL. The length of the CDR3 is 17 residues. The CDR3 sequence is CASSQEAPTSDTDTQYF. The DNA of the CDR3 is TGCGCCAGCAGCCAAGAGGCCCCAACCTCAGACACAGATACGCAGTATTTT.

The V gene is TRBV18, the J gene TRBJ1-1; TRBD1 matches at 7 bases. The junction had 9 bases not matched to a gene; V was cut back by 4 bases and J by 4 bases. The CDR3 spans 15 residues. Germline CDR1 and CDR2: KGHSH and LQKENI. CDR3 DNA sequence: TGTGCCAGCTCACAAACAGGGGTTGCAGGCACTGAAGCTTTCTTT. It translates to CASSQTGVAGTEAFF.

The sample holds one count of this clone. The gene calls are TRBV7-9 and TRBJ1-2; D is unresolved. Germline values: CDR1 SEHNR, CDR2 FQNEAQ (reference sequence). Trimming removed 5 bases at V and 8 bases at J, with 21 bases between. The CDR3 has 15 amino acids. CDR3 sequence reads: CASSPYQVEQGGYTF. DNA for the CDR3: TGTGCCAGCAGCCCCTACCAGGTTGAGCAAGGCGGCTACACCTTC.

In its sample, this clone was seen once. V gene TRBV6-1 combines with J gene TRBJ2-1, with D perhaps TRBD1 (5 bases). The V end was cut by 0 bases, the J end by 5 bases, with 11 bases between. The CDR3 spans 15 residues. The germline V gene encodes CDR1 MNHNS and CDR2 SASEGT. CDR3 sequence: CASSEALGLNNEQFF. In nucleotides, the CDR3 is TGTGCCAGCAGTGAAGCGTTGGGGCTCAACAATGAGCAGTTCTTC.

J is TRBJ2-3 and V is TRBV2; 13 bases are a match to TRBD2. The germline gives CDR1 SNHLY, CDR2 FYNNEI. The CDR3 length is 20 residues. V lost 1 base, J lost 0 bases, and 10 bases stayed unmatched. CDR3 amino acids: CASSEVSLGLAGASTDTQYF. CDR3 DNA sequence: TGTGCCAGCAGTGAAGTGTCCCTTGGACTAGCGGGGGCCAGCACAGATACGCAGTATTTT.

This clone was observed a few times. This chain uses TRBV19 with TRBJ1-5; D gene uncertain. Germline CDR1 and CDR2: LNHDA and SQIVND (reference sequence). CDR3 length: 13 residues. V dropped 3 bases and J dropped 8 bases, with 11 bases sitting between them. CDR3 sequence reads: CASSIGKMEPQHF. The CDR3 DNA sequence: TGTGCCAGTAGTATCGGGAAAATGGAGCCCCAGCATTTT.

This clone was observed once. The CDR3 reads CASSQVRDSPLHF. DNA of the CDR3: TGCGCCAGCAGCCAAGTGCGGGATTCACCCCTCCACTTT. This chain connects TRBV4-1 to TRBJ1-6; D is uncertain. V lost 1 base, J lost 8 bases, and 6 bases lay in between. There are 13 residues in the CDR3. Germline lookup yields CDR1 MGHRA and CDR2 YSYEKL.

This chain links TRBV7-2 with TRBJ2-5; the match to TRBD1 covers 8 bases. Germline trimming cut 5 bases from V and 5 bases from J; bases unmatched to any gene: 13. The CDR3 is 16 residues long. CDR1 is SGHTA, CDR2 FQGNSA, per germline. The CDR3 nucleotides are TGTGCCAGCAGCATAGGGCGGACAGGGTCGGTCGAGACCCAGTACTTC. Its protein product is CASSIGRTGSVETQYF. Combining the CDR3 with reference TRBV7-2 and TRBJ2-5 gives the whole variable domain GAGVSQSPSNKVTEKGKDVELRCDPISGHTALYWYRQSLGQGLEFLIYFQGNSAPDKSGLPSDRFSAERTGGSVSTLTIQRTQQEDSAVYLCASSIGRTGSVETQYFGPGTRLLVL.

The J gene is TRBJ1-1, the V gene TRBV5-6; D perhaps matches TRBD1 (5 bases). The CDR3 loop spans 16 amino acids. Trimming stripped 0 bases from V and 1 base from J, with 13 bases between. The germline gives CDR1 SGHDT, CDR2 YYEEEE. The DNA of the CDR3 is TGTGCCAGCAGCTTGGCGGGGGGTCCGGGGAACACTGAAGCTTTCTTT. Residues: CASSLAGGPGNTEAFF.

V is TRBV5-1 and J is TRBJ2-1; 9 bases map to TRBD1. Germline CDR1 SGHRS, CDR2 YFSETQ. Trimming took 3 bases from V and 4 from J; bases not matched to a gene: 5. The CDR3 runs 15 residues. CDR3 nucleotides: TGCGCCAGCAGCTCAGGGACAGGGTTTTACAATGAGCAGTTCTTC. This encodes CASSSGTGFYNEQFF.